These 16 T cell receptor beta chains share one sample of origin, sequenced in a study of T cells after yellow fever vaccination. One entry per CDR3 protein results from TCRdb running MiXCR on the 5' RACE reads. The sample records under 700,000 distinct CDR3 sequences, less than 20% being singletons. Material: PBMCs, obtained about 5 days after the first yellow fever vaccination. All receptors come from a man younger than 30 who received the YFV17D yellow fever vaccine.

CDR3 bases: TGTGCCACCAGTGACCTAGCAACAAGCACAGATACGCAGTATTTT. It is translated as CATSDLATSTDTQYF. The chain carries TRBV24-1 and TRBJ2-3; possibly TRBD2 for D (5 bases). Germline V gene data show CDR1 as KGHDR and CDR2 as SFDVKD. The CDR3 sequence is 15 residues long. Trimming removed 4 bases at V and 0 bases at J, with 10 bases between.

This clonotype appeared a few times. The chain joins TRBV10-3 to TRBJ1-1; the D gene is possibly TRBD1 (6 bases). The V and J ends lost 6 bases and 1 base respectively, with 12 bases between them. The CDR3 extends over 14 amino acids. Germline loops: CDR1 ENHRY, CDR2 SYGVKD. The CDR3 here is CAISPGHTNTEAFF. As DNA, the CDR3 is TGTGCCATCAGCCCGGGACACACGAACACTGAAGCTTTCTTT.

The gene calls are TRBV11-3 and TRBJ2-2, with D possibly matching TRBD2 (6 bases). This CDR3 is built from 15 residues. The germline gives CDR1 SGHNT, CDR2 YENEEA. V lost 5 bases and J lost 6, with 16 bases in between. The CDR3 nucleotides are TGTGCCAGCAGCCGCGAGCGCGGGGACCCCGGGGAGCTGTTTTTT. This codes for CASSRERGDPGELFF.

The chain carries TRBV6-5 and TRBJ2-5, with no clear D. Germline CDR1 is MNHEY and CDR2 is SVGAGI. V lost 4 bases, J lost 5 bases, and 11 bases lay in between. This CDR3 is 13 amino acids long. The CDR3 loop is CASSWGSHETQYF. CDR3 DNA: TGTGCCAGCAGTTGGGGAAGCCACGAGACCCAGTACTTC.

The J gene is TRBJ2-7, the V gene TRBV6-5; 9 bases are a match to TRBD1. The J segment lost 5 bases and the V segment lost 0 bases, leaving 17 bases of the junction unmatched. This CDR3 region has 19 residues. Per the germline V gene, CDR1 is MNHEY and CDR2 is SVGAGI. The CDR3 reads CASSYSRPGLGTGTDEQYV. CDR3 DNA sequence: TGTGCCAGCAGTTACTCGAGGCCGGGTTTAGGGACAGGGACCGACGAGCAGTACGTC.

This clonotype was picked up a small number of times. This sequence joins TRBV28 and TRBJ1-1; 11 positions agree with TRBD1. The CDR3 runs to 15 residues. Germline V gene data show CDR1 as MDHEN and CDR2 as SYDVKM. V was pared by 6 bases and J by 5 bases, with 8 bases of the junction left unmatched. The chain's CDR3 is CASRLPGQGGTEAFF. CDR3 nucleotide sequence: TGTGCCAGCAGGCTTCCGGGACAGGGGGGAACTGAAGCTTTCTTT.

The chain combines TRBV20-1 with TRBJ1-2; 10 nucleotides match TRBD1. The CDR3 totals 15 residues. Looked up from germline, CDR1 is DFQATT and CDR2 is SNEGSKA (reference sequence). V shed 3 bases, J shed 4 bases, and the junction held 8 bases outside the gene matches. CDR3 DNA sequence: TGCAGTGCTAGTGAGGGGACAGGGGCCCTCTATGGCTACACCTTC. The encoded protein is CSASEGTGALYGYTF.

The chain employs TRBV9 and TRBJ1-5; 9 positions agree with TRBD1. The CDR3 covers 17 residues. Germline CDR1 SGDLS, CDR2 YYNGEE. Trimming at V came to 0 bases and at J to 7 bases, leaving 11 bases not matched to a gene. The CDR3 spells CASSVGSGTGSSQPQHF. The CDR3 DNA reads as TGTGCCAGCAGCGTAGGTTCCGGGACAGGGTCCAGCCAGCCCCAGCATTTT.

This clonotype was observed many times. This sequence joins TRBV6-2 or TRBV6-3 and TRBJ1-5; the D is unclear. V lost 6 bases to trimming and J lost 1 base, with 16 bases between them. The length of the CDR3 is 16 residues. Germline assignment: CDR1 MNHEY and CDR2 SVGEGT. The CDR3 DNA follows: TGTGCCAGCAGCAAAGGGCCCCGGGAAAGCAATCAGCCCCAGCATTTT. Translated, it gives CASSKGPRESNQPQHF.

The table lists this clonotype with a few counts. The chain's CDR3 is CATSDSQVYGYTF. CDR3 nucleotides: TGTGCCACCAGTGATTCCCAGGTCTATGGCTACACCTTC. The chain combines TRBV24-1 with TRBJ1-2; D call uncertain. With 2 bases removed from V and 4 bases from J, the gap between germline ends came to 7 bases. Germline V lookup: CDR1 KGHDR, CDR2 SFDVKD. CDR3 size: 13 residues.

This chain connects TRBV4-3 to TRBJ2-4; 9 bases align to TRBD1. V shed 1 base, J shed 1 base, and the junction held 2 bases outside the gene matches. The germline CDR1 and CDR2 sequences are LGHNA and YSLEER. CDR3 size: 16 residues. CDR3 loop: CASSQGTGVAKNIQYF. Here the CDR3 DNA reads TGCGCCAGCAGCCAAGGGACAGGGGTTGCCAAAAACATTCAGTACTTC.

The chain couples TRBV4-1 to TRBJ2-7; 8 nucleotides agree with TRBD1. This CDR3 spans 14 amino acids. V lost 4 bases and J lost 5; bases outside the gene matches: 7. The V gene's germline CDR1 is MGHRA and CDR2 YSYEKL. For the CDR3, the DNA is TGCGCCAGCAGCCCCCGACAGGGGTTTCACGAGCAGTACTTC. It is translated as CASSPRQGFHEQYF.

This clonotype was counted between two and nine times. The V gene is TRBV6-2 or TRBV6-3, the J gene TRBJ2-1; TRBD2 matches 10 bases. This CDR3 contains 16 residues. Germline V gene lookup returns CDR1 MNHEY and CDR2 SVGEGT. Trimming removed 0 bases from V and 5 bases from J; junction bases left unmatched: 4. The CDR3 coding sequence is TGTGCCAGCAGTTACTCGAGGAGCGGGGGGGACAATGAGCAGTTCTTC. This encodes CASSYSRSGGDNEQFF.

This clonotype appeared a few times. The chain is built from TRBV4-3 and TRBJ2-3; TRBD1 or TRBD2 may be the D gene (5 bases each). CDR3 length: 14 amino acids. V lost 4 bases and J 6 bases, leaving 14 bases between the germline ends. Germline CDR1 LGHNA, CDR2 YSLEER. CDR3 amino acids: CASSRADRDDTQYF. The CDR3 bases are TGCGCCAGCAGCCGGGCCGACCGGGACGATACGCAGTATTTT.

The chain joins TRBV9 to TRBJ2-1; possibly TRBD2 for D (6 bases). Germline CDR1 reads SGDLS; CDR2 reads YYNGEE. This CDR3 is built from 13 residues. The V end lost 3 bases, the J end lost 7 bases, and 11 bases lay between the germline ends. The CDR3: CASSGQLANEQFF. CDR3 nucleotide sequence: TGTGCCAGCAGCGGCCAACTAGCAAATGAGCAGTTCTTC.

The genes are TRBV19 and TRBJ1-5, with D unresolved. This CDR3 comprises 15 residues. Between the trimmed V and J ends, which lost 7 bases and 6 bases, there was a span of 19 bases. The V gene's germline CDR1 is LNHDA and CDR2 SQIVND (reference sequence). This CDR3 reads CASTLGVLKTQPQHF. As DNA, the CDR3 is TGTGCCAGTACTCTGGGAGTCCTTAAGACTCAGCCCCAGCATTTT.